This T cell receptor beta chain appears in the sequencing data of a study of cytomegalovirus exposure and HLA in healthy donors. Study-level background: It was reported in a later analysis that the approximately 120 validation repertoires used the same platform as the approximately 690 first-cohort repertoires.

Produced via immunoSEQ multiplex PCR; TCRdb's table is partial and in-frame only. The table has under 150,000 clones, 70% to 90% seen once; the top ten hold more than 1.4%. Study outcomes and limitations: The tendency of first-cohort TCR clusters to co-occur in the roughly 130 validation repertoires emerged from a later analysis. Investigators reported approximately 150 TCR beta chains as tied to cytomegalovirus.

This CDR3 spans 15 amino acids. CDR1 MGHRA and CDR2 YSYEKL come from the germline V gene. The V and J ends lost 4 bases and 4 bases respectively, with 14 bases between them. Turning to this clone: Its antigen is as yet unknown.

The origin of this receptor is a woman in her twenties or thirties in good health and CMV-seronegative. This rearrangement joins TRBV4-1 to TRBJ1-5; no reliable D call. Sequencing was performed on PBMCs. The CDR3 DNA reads TGCGCCAGCAGCCGGGCCCGGGGAGGTAATCAGCCCCAGCATTTT. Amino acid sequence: CASSRARGGNQPQHF.